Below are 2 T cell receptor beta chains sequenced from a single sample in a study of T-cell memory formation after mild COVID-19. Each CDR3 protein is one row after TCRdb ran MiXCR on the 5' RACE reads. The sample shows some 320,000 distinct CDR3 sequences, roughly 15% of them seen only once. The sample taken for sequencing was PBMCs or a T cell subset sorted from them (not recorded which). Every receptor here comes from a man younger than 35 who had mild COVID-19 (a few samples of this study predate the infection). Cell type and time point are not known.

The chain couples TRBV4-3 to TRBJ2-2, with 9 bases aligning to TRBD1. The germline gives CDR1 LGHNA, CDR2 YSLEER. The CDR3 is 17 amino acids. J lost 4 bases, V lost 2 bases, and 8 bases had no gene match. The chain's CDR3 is CASSQLPGQGGTGELFF. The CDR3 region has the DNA TGCGCCAGCAGCCAACTACCGGGACAGGGCGGCACCGGGGAGCTGTTTTTT.

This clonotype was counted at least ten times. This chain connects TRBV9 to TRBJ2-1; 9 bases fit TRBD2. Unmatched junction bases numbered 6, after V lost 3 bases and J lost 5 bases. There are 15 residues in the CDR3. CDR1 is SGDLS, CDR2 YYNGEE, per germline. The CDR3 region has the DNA TGTGCCAGCAGCGCCCTAGCGGGGAGAAACAATGAGCAGTTCTTC. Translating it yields CASSALAGRNNEQFF.